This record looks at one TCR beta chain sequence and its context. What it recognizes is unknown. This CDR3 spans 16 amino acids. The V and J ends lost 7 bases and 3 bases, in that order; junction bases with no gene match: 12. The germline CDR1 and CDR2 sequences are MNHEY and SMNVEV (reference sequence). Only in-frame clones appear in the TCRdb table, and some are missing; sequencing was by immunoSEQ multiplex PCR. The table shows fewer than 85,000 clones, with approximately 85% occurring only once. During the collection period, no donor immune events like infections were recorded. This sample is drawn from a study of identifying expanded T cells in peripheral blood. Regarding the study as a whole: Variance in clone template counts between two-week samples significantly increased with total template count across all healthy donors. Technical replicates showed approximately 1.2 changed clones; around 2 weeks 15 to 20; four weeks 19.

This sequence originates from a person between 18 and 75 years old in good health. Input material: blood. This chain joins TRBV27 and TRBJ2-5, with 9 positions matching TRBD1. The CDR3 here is CASTFLTGGREETQYF. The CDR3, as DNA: TGTGCCAGCACCTTCCTGACAGGGGGTCGCGAAGAGACCCAGTACTTC.